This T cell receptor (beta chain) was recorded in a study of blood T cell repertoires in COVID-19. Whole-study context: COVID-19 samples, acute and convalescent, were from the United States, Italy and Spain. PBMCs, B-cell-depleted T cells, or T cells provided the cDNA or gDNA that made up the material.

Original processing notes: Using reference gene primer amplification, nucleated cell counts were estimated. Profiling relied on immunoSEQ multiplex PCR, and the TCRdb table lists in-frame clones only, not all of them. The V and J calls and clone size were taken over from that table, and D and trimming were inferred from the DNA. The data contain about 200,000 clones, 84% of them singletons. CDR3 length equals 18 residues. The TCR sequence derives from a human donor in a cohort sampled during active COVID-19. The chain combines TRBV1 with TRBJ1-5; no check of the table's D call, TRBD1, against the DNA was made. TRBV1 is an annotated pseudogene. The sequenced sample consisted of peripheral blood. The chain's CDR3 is CTSSQDLSPGHMYQPQHF. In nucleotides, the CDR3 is TGCACCAGCAGCCAAGATCTTTCCCCGGGACACATGTATCAGCCCCAGCATTTT.